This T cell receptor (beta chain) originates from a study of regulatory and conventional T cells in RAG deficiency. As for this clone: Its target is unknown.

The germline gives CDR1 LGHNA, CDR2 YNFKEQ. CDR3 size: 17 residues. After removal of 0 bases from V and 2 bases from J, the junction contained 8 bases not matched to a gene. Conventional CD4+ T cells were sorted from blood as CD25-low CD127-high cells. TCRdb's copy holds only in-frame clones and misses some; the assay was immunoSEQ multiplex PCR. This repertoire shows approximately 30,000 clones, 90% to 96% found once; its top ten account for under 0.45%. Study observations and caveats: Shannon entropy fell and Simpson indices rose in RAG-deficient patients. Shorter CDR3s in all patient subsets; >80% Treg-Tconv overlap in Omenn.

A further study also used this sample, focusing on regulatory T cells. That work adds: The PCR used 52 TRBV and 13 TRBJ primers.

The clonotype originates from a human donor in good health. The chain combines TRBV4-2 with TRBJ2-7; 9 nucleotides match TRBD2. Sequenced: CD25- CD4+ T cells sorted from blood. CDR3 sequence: CASSQDSGRFLAYEQYF. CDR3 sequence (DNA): TGTGCCAGCAGCCAAGATAGCGGGAGATTTCTCGCCTACGAGCAGTACTTC.